In this sample, the clone carrying this T cell receptor beta chain turned up a few times. Its antigen is not identified. Of the isolated RNA, all was reverse transcribed, and so the sequenced material was expressed TCRB transcripts. The assay was immunoSEQ multiplex PCR, and TCRdb's table has in-frame clones only and misses some. The sample consists of 140,000 or so clones, 10% to 15% of them appearing once. Purity exceeded 98% in all sorted populations. The data were taken from a study of beta chain features in type 1 diabetes. Study details: Sorted cells examined across all samples numbered 107,917,701.

V dropped 6 bases and J dropped 2; count of bases not matched to a gene: 8. Per germline, CDR1 SQVTM and CDR2 ANQGSEA. The CDR3 length is 15 residues. Study outcomes and limitations: It was among patients, rather than healthy donors, that naive, central memory and Treg TCRB repertoires appeared more similar. VDJ junctions in type 1 diabetes patients carried more deletions and fewer insertions. The study found moderately but significantly shorter TCRB CDR3s in all four CD4+ subsets of Type 1 diabetes patients.

Sequenced sample: central memory CD4+ T cells from blood. This chain uses TRBV29-1 with TRBJ2-3; 10 bases match TRBD1. The sequence came from a man aged 18 to 30 with type 1 diabetes. CDR3 sequence (DNA): TGCAGCGTCCGGACAGGGGGGACCTACACAGATACGCAGTATTTT. Its protein product is CSVRTGGTYTDTQYF.